This T cell receptor beta chain was recovered during a study of T cells after yellow fever vaccination. TCR cDNA, made by 5'RACE template switching, carried an added universal primer site and UMIs. TCRdb called the 5' RACE reads again in MiXCR, with one record for every CDR3 protein. This table has roughly 500,000 distinct CDR3 sequences, approximately 21% appearing once. This clonotype has just a few counts. This CDR3 has 13 residues. V lost 3 bases and J lost 5, with 10 bases in between. The chain employs TRBV12-3 or TRBV12-4 and TRBJ2-5; D not certain. The specimen comprised PBMCs, sampled 15 days after the yellow fever booster vaccination. The TCR was taken from a man between 25 and 39 years old who received the YFV17D yellow fever vaccine. CDR3 sequence: CASSLLEYETQYF. CDR3 nucleotides: TGTGCCAGCAGTTTGCTAGAATATGAGACCCAGTACTTC.